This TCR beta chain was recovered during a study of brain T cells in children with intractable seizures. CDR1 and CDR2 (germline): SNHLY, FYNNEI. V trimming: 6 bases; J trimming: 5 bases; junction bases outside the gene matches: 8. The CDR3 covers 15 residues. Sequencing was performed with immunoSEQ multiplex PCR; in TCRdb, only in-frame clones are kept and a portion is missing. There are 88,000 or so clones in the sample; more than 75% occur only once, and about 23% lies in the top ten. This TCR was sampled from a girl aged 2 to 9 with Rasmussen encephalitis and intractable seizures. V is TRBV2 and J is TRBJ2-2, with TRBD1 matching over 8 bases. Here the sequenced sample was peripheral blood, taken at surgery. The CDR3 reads CASSPRRDRTGELFF. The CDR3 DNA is TGTGCCAGCAGCCCCCGGCGGGACAGGACCGGGGAGCTGTTTTTT.